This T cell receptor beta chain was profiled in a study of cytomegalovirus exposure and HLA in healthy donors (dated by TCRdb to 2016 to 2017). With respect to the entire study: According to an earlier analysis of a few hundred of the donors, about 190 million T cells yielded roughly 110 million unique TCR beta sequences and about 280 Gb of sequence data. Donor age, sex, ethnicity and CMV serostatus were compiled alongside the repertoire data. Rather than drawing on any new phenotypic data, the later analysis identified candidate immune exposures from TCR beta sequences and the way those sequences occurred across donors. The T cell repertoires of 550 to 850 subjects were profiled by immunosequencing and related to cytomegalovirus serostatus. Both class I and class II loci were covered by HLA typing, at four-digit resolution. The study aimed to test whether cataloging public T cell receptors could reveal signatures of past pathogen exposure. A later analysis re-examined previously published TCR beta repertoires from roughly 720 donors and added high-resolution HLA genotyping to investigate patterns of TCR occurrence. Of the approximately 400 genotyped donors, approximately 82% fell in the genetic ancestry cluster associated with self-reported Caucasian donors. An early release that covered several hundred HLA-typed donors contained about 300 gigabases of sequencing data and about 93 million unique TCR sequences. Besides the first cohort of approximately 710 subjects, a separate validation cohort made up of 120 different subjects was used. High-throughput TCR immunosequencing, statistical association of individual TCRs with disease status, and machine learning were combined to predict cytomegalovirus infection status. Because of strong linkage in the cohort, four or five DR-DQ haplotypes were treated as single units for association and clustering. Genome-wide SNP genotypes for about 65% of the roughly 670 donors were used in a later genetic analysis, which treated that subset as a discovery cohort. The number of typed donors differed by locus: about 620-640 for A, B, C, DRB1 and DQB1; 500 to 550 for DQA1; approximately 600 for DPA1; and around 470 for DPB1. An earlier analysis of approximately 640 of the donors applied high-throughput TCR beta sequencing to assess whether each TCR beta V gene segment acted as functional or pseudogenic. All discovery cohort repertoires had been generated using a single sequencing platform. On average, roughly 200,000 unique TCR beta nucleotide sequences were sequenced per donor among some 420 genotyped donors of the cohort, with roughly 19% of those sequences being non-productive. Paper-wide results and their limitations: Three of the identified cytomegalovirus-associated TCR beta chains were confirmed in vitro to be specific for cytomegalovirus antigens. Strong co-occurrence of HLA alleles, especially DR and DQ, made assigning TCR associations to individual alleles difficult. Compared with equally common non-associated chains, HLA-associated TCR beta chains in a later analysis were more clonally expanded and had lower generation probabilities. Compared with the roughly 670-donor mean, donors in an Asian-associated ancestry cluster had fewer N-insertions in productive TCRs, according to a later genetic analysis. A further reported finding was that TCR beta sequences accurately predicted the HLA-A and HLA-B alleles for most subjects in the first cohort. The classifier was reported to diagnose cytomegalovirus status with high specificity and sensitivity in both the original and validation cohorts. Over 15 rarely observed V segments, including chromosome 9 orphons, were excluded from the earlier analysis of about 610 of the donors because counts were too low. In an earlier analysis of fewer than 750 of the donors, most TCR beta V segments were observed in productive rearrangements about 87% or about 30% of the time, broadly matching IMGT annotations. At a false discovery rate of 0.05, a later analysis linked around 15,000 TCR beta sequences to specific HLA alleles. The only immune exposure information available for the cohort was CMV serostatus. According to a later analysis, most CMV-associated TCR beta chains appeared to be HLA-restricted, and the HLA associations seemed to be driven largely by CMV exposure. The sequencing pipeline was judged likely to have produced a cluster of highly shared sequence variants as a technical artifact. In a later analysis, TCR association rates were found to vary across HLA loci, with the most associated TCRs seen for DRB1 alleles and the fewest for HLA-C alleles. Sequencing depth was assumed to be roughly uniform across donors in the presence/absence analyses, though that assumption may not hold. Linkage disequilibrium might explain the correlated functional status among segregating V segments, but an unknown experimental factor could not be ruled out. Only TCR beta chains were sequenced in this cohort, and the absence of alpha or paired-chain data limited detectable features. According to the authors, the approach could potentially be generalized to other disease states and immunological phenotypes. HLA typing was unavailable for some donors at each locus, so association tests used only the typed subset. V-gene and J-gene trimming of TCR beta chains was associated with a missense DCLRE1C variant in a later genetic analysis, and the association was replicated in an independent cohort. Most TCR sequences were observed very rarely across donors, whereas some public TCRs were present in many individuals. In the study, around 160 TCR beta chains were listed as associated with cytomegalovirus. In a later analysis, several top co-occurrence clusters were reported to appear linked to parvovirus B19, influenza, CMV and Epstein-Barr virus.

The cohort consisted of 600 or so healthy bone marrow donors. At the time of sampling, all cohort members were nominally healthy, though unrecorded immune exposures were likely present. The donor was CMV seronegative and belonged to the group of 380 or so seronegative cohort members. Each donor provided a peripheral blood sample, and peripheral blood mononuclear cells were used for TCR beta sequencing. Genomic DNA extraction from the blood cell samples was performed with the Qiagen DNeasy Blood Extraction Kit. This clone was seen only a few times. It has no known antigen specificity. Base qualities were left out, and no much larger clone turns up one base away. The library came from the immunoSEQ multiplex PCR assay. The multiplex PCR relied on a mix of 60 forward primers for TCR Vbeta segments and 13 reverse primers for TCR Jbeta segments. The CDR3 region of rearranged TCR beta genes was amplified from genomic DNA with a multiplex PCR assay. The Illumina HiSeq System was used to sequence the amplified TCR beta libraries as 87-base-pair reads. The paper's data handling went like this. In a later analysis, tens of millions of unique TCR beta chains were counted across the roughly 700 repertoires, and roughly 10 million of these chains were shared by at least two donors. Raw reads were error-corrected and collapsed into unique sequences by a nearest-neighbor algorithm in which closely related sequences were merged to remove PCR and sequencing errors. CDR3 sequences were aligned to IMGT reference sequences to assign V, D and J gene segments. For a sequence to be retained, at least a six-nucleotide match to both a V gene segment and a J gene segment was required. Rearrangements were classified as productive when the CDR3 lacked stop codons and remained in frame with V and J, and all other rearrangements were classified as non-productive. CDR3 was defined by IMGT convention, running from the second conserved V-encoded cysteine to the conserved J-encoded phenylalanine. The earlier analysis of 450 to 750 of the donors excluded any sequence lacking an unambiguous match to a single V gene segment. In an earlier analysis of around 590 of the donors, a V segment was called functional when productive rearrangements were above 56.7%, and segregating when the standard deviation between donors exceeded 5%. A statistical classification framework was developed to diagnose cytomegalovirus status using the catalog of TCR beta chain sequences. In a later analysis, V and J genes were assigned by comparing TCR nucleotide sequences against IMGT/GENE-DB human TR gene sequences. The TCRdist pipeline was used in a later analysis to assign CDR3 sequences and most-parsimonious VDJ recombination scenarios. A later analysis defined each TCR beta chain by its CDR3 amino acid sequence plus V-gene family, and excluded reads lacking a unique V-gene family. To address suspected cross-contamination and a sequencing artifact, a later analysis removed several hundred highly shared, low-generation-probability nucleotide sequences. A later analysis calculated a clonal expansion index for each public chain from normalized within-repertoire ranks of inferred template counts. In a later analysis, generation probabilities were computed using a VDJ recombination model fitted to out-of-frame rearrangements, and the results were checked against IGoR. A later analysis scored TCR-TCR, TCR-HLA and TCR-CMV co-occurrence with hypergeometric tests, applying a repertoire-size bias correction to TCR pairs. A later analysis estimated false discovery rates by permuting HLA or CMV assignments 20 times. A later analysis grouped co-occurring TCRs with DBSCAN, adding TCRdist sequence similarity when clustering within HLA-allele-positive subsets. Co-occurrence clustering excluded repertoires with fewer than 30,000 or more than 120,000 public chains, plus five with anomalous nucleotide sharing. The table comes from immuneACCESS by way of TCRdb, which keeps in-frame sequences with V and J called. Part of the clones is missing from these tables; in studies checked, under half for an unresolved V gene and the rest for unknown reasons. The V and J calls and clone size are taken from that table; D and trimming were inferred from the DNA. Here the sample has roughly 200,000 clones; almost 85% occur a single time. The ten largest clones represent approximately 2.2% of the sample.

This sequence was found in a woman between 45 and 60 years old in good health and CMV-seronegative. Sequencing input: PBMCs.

CDR3 region: CASSETLGRENTEAFF. The base sequence is TGTGCCAGCAGTGAGACGCTTGGCAGGGAGAACACTGAAGCTTTCTTT. The sequence joins TRBV25-1 to TRBJ1-1, with TRBD1 as a weak D call on 5 bases. CDR1 and CDR2 are read off the germline V gene as MGHDK and SYGVNS. V and J lose 3 bases and 1 base, and a span of 15 bases separates them. Its CDR3 holds 16 amino acids, cysteine through phenylalanine. Solely the CDR3 DNA is kept, with 48 bases framed from the first base.